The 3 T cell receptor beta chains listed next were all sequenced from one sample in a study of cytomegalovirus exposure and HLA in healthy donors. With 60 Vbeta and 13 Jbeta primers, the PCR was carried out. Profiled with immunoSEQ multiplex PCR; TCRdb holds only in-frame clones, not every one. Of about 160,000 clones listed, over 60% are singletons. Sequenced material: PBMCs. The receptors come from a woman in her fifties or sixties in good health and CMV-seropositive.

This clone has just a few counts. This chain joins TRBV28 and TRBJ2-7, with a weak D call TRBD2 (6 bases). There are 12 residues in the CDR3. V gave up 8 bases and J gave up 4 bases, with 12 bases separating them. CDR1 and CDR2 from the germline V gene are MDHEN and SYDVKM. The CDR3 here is CASRREGYEQYF. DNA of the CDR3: TGTGCCAGCCGGAGGGAAGGTTACGAGCAGTACTTC.

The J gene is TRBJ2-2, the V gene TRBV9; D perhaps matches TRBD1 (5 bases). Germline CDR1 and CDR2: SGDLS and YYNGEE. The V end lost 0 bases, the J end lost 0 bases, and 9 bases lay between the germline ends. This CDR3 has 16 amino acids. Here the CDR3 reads CASSVAAGSNTGELFF. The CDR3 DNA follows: TGTGCCAGCAGCGTAGCGGCAGGGTCGAACACCGGGGAGCTGTTTTTT.

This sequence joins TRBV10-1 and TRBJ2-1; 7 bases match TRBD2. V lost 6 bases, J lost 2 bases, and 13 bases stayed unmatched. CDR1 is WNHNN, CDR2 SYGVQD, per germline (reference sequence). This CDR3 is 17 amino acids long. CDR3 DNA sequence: TGCGCCAGCAGACTAGTATGGGCGGGAGACCCCTACAATGAGCAGTTCTTC. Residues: CASRLVWAGDPYNEQFF.